A single sample is the source of the 9 T cell receptor beta chains below, sequenced in a study of blood T cell repertoires in COVID-19. Some clones are missing from TCRdb's copy, which holds only in-frame ones; the method was immunoSEQ multiplex PCR. The data contain over 300,000 clones, 90% of them singletons. Material: peripheral blood. These receptors were collected from a man aged 18 to 30 with active or convalescent COVID-19.

The sample holds one count of this clone. The V gene is TRBV3-1 (or the pseudogene TRBV3-2), the J gene TRBJ2-5; D ambiguous. V dropped 3 bases and J dropped 5 bases, with 13 bases sitting between them. The CDR3 consists of 14 residues. Germline CDR1 and CDR2: LGHDT and YNNKEL (reference sequence). CDR3 in amino acids: CASSQGQILETQYF. CDR3 DNA sequence: TGTGCCAGCAGCCAGGGCCAAATTTTGGAGACCCAGTACTTC.

The chain combines TRBV19 with TRBJ1-5; 12 bases are a match to TRBD1. Germline values: CDR1 LNHDA, CDR2 SQIVND (reference sequence). The CDR3 totals 15 residues. Unmatched junction bases numbered 1, after V lost 5 bases and J lost 2 bases. The CDR3 bases are TGTGCCAGTAGTGGGACAGGGGGCGGCAATCAGCCCCAGCATTTT. This codes for CASSGTGGGNQPQHF.

CDR3: CASSHTLFTDNSDYEQYF. CDR3 coding DNA: TGTGCCAGCAGCCACACCCTTTTCACGGACAATTCCGACTACGAGCAGTACTTC. V usage is TRBV28 and J usage is TRBJ2-7; possible D gene TRBD1, 5 bases. The CDR3 has 18 amino acids. V was clipped by 6 bases and J by 3 bases, with 27 bases between them. Germline V gene sequence: CDR1 MDHEN, CDR2 SYDVKM.

The J gene is TRBJ1-5, the V gene TRBV24-1; 8 nucleotides agree with TRBD1. The CDR3 length is 16 residues. J gave up 3 bases and V 3 bases, and 6 bases lay outside the gene matches. Germline CDR1 KGHDR, CDR2 SFDVKD. In DNA form, the CDR3 reads TGTGCCACCAGTGATAATGACAGGGGACTCAATCAGCCCCAGCATTTT. This sequence encodes CATSDNDRGLNQPQHF.

The V and J genes are TRBV28 and TRBJ2-3; D gene ambiguous. In germline, CDR1 is MDHEN, CDR2 SYDVKM. This CDR3 has 13 residues. V was clipped by 1 base and J by 10 bases, with 12 bases between them. Written as DNA, the CDR3 is TGTGCCAGCAGTTTATTTCCCACTTTGGCGCAGTATTTT. Amino acid sequence: CASSLFPTLAQYF.

The chain is built from TRBV1 and TRBJ2-5; the table's TRBD2 call for D was not verified on the DNA. TRBV1 is a documented pseudogene. The CDR3 is made up of 17 amino acids. The CDR3 spells CTSSQTIAGGQQETQYF. CDR3 nucleotides: TGCACCAGCAGCCAGACCATAGCGGGGGGACAGCAAGAGACCCAGTACTTC.

The chain has TRBV5-4 and TRBJ2-7; no definite D call. V lost 3 bases to trimming and J lost 3 bases, with 13 bases between them. CDR3 length: 14 amino acids. Germline CDR1 reads SGHNT; CDR2 reads YYREEE (reference sequence). The DNA for the CDR3 is TGTGCCAGCAGCTCACCTAGTTCCCTCTACGAGCAGTACTTC. It codes for CASSSPSSLYEQYF.

The V call is TRBV14, the J call TRBJ1-6; 7 bases map to TRBD1. V gave up 2 bases and J gave up 7 bases; unmatched junction bases: 11. The CDR3 contains 17 residues. CDR1 and CDR2 (germline): SGHDN, FVKESK. The CDR3 loop is CASSQRMLRDSNSPLHF. Written as DNA, the CDR3 is TGTGCCAGCAGCCAACGTATGCTACGGGACAGCAATTCACCCCTCCACTTT. Combining the CDR3 with reference TRBV14 and TRBJ1-6 gives the whole variable domain EAGVTQFPSHSVIEKGQTVTLRCDPISGHDNLYWYRRVMGKEIKFLLHFVKESKQDESGMPNNRFLAERTGGTYSTLKVQPAELEDSGVYFCASSQRMLRDSNSPLHFGNGTRLTVT.

The J gene is TRBJ1-2, the V gene TRBV27; D is perhaps TRBD1 (5 bases). V was cut by 2 bases and J by 8 bases, with 21 bases left in between. This CDR3 is 16 amino acids long. The germline gives CDR1 MNHEY, CDR2 SMNVEV (reference sequence). This CDR3 reads CASSLHGGGAYLGYTF. The CDR3 DNA reads as TGTGCCAGCAGTTTACACGGGGGGGGTGCTTATTTGGGCTACACCTTC.